Sequencing of this TCR beta chain was carried out in a study of human T cells and chemical hapten exposure. Overall study: Weekly administration of diphenylcyclopropenone to the scalp of patients continued throughout the approximately 24-week study. Study-level results: In the PT1 data, expanded TCR counts showed a positive correlation with patch test score.

The CDR3 is made up of 18 amino acids. The germline V gene encodes CDR1 SGHTA and CDR2 FQGNSA. The V end was cut by 2 bases, the J end by 0 bases, with 14 bases between. TCRdb re-called the RACE reads with MiXCR, one entry per CDR3 protein. There are 35,000 to 45,000 distinct CDR3 sequences in the sample; around 9.3% occur only once, and about 15% lies in the top ten. As for time point: patch test 2, 6 weeks after DPC sensitization. The treatment here: therapeutic diphenylcyclopropenone sensitization with weekly scalp DPC. Only a few counts were recorded for this clonotype. Its target is not known. The sample was whole blood, taken in connection with sensitization to the hapten diphenylcyclopropenone (DPC). This receptor was identified in a woman aged 35 to 49 with alopecia areata. Some clones in this sample may be carry-over from other donors' samples. This chain joins TRBV7-2 and TRBJ2-6, with no clear D. CDR3 in DNA: TGTGCCAGCAGCTTATCTCCCGGACGCATCTCTGGGGCCAACGTCCTGACTTTC. Encoded protein: CASSLSPGRISGANVLTF.